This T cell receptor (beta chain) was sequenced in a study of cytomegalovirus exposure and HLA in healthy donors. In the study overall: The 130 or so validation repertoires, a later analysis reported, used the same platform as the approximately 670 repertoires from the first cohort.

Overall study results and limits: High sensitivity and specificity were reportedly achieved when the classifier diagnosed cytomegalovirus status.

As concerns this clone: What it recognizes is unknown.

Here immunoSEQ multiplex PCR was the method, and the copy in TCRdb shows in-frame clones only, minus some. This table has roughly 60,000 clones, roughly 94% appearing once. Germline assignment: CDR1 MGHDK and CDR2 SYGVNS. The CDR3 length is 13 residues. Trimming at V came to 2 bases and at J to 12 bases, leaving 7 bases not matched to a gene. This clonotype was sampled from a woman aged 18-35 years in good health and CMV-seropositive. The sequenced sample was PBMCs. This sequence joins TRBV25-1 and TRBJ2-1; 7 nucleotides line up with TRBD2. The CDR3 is CASSEGGEFLQFF. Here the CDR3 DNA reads TGTGCCAGCAGTGAAGGGGGGGAGTTCTTGCAGTTCTTC.